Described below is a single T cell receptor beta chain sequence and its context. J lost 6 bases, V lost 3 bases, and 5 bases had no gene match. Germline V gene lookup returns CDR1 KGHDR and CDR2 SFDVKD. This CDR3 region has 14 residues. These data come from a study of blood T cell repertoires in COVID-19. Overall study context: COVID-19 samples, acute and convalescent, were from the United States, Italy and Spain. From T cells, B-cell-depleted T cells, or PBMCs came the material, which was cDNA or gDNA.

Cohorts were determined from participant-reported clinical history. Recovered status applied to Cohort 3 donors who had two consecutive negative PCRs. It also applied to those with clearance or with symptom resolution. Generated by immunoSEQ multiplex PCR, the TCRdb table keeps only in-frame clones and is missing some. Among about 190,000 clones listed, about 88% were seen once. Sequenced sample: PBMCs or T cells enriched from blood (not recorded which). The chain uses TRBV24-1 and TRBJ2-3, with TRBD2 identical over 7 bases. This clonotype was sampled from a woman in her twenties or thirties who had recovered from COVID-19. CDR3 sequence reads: CATSDPPGGDTQYF. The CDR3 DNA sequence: TGTGCCACCAGTGATCCCCCGGGAGGCGATACGCAGTATTTT.